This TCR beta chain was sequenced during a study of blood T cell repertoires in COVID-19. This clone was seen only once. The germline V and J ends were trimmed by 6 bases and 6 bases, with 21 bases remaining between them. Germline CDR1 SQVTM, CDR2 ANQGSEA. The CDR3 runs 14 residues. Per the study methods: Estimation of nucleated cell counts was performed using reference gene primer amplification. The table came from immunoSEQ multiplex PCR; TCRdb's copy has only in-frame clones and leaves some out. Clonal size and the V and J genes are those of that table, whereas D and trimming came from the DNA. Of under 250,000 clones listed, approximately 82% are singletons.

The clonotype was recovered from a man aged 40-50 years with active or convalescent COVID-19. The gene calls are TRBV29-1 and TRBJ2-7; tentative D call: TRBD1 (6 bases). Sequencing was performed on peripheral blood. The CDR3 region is CSVTLGGSVSEQYF. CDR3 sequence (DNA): TGCAGCGTAACGTTAGGGGGTTCCGTCTCCGAGCAGTACTTC.